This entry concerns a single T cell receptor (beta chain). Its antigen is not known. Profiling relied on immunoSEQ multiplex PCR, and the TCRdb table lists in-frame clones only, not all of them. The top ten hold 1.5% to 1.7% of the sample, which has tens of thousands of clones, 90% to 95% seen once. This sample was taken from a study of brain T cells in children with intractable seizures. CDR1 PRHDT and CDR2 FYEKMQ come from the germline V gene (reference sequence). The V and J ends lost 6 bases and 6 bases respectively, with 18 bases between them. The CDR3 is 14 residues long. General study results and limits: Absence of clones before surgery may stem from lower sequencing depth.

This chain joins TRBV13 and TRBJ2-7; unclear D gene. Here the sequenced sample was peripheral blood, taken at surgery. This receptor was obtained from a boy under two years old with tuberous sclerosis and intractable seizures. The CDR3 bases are TGTGCCAGCAGTTCTGGCCTAACAGACCTCGAGCAGTACTTC. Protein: CASSSGLTDLEQYF. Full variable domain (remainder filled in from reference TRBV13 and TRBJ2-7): AAGVIQSPRHLIKEKRETATLKCYPIPRHDTVYWYQQGPGQDPQFLISFYEKMQSDKGSIPDRFSAQQFSDYHSELNMSSLELGDSALYFCASSSGLTDLEQYFGPGTRLTVT.